This T cell receptor (beta chain) comes out of a study of T-cell memory formation after mild COVID-19. TCRdb ran MiXCR on the 5' RACE reads and lists one entry per CDR3 protein. The sample includes roughly 450,000 distinct CDR3 sequences, around a sixth of them seen just once. Whole-study results and caveats: CM and EM subsets held most contracting CD4+ clones; EMRA held CD8+ ones.

Trimming shortened V by 5 bases and J by 5 bases, and 10 bases separated the two germline ends. Germline loops: CDR1 SGHVS, CDR2 FNYEAQ. The CDR3 contains 13 residues. As regards this clonotype: The antigen is not known.

This TCR came from an adult woman who had mild COVID-19 (a few samples of this study predate the infection). Cell type and time point are not known. This rearrangement joins TRBV7-6 to TRBJ2-1, with D maybe TRBD2 (6 bases). The specimen was PBMCs or a T cell subset sorted from them (not recorded which). The CDR3 DNA is TGTGCCAGCAGCGGGAGGAAAAACAATGAGCAGTTCTTC. It codes for CASSGRKNNEQFF.